Listed below are T cell receptor beta chains from one sample, sequenced in a study of T cells in Graves' hyperthyroidism and ophthalmopathy. TCRdb used MiXCR to reprocess the multiplex PCR reads, holding one entry per CDR3 protein. The table has a few hundred thousand distinct CDR3 sequences, around 42% seen once; the top ten hold around 7.7%. Input material: peripheral blood or thyroid tissue (not recorded which). Receptors originate from a woman aged 18-29 years with Graves' hyperthyroidism. CDR3s include the opening cysteine and the closing phenylalanine or tryptophan. Each record gives: CDR3 protein, clone size, V gene, D gene. The D gene is left open where the match is weak. A clone size is listed for some rows: how often the clone was seen (once, few, many), or a class if it is expanded.

CASSQRLGREGAEAFF | many | TRBV4-1 | NA
CASSTGTGGGNQPQHF | NA | TRBV19 | TRBD1
CASSPDSGFYEQYF | many | TRBV5-5 | NA
CASSARGHPSYEQYF | NA | TRBV25-1 | TRBD1
CASSLWDSHEQFF | few | TRBV7-2 | TRBD1
CSARDGSPSPHEQYF | NA | TRBV20-1 | NA
CSARDSGSSETQYF | many | TRBV20-1 | TRBD2
CASSYGAGKGYTF | many | TRBV6-5 | NA
CSATRGRADTEAFF | many | TRBV20-1 | NA
CASSLSGRASSWANVLTF | many | TRBV7-2 | TRBD2
CASSASLPLNTEAFF | NA | TRBV2 | NA
CASSYERPGTINEKLFF | NA | TRBV6-5 | NA
CASSTFIASAYNQPQHF | NA | TRBV19 | NA
CASSQVSGPNTGELFF | once | TRBV10-2 | NA
CASSLGLAGGRSQETQYF | NA | TRBV18 | TRBD2
CASSRTVGNSPLHF | many | TRBV12-3/TRBV12-4 | NA